The clone carrying this T cell receptor beta chain was seen a few times. The sample is drawn from a study of identical twins. V gave up 3 bases and J gave up 4 bases, with 7 bases separating them. Germline V lookup: CDR1 DFQATT, CDR2 SNEGSKA (reference sequence). This CDR3 spans 12 amino acids. A single record per CDR3 protein comes from TCRdb applying MiXCR to the 5' RACE reads. Altogether about 520,000 distinct CDR3 sequences are present, around 20% being singletons, with the ten largest covering about 0.99%. These data were also filed under a second study, of T cells expressing NK-cell markers. Per that paper: As a fraction of CD8+ T cells, dominant NKG2C+ clonotypes reached about 1.0-7.5% in six donors.

This clonotype originated in a woman aged 18-29 years in good health. V and J are TRBV20-1 and TRBJ2-1, with D tentatively TRBD2 (5 bases). Sequenced: CD4+ T cells sorted from blood. This CDR3 is CSASRDYNEQFF. CDR3 DNA: TGCAGTGCTAGCCGGGATTACAATGAGCAGTTCTTC.